Following are 3 T cell receptor beta chains from one sample sequenced in a study of blood T cell repertoires in COVID-19. TCRdb keeps only in-frame clones here, not all; method: immunoSEQ multiplex PCR. This table holds about 140,000 clones, around 81% found once. The sample taken for sequencing was peripheral blood. All receptors come from a woman aged 55-75 years with acute or convalescent COVID-19.

The gene calls are TRBV9 and TRBJ2-2; unclear D gene. With 7 bases removed from V and 1 base from J, the gap between germline ends came to 5 bases. The CDR3 spans 12 residues. Germline-derived CDR1 and CDR2 are SGDLS and YYNGEE. This CDR3 reads CASGQNTGELFF. CDR3 bases: TGTGCCAGCGGGCAGAACACCGGGGAGCTGTTTTTT. The entire variable domain, with the rest obtained from reference TRBV9 and TRBJ2-2, is as follows: DSGVTQTPKHLITATGQRVTLRCSPRSGDLSVYWYQQSLDQGLQFLIQYYNGEERAKGNILERFSAQQFPDLHSELNLSSLELGDSALYFCASGQNTGELFFGEGSRLTVL.

This clone was seen only a few times. The chain is built from TRBV4-3 and TRBJ1-2, with 7 bases matching TRBD1. CDR1 and CDR2 from the germline V gene are LGHNA and YSLEER. Germline trimming cut 1 base from V and 6 bases from J; bases unmatched to any gene: 2. This CDR3 spans 13 amino acids. CDR3 DNA: TGCGCCAGCAGCCAAGGGACAGGCGATGGCTACACCTTC. Residues: CASSQGTGDGYTF.

V gene TRBV5-1 combines with J gene TRBJ1-2; D ambiguous. Trimming pared 8 bases from V and 5 bases from J, leaving 22 bases between. CDR1 SGHRS and CDR2 YFSETQ come from the germline V gene. The CDR3 extends over 15 amino acids. The CDR3: CARTRPVFRWYGYTF. CDR3 nucleotides: TGCGCCAGAACTCGTCCGGTCTTTCGGTGGTATGGCTACACCTTC.